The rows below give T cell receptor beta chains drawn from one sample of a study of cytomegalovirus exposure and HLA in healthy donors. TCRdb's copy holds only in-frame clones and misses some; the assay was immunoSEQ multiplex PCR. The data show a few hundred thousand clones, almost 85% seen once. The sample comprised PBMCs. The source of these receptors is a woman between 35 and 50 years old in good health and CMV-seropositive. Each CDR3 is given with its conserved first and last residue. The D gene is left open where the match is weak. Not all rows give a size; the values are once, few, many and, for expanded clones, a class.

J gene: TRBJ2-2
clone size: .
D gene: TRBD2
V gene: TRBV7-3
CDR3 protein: CASSSARTSGTNTGELFF
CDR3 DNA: TGTGCCAGCAGCTCGGCCAGGACTAGCGGAACGAACACCGGGGAGCTGTTTTTT

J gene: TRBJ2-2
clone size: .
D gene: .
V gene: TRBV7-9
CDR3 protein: CASSKGLGLNTGELFF
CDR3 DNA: TGTGCCAGCAGCAAGGGACTGGGATTGAACACCGGGGAGCTGTTTTTT

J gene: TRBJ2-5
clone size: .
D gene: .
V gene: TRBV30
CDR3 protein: CAWNSWKGDPETQYF
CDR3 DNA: TGTGCCTGGAATTCGTGGAAAGGGGATCCGGAGACCCAGTACTTC

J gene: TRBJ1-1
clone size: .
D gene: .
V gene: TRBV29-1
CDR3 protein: CSVSTMNTEAFF
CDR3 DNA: TGCAGCGTCAGCACTATGAACACTGAAGCTTTCTTT

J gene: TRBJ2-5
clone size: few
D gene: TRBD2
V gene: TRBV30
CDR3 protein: CAWSVWLAGVETQYF
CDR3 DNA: TGTGCCTGGAGTGTTTGGCTAGCGGGAGTAGAGACCCAGTACTTC

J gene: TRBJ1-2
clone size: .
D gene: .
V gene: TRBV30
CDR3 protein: CAWRGPDFPGYTF
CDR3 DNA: TGTGCCTGGAGAGGCCCGGACTTTCCTGGCTACACCTTC

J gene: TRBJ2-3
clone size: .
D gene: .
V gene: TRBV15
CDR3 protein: CATSRNEDIYTQYF
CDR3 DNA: TGTGCCACCAGCAGGAATGAGGACATTTATACGCAGTATTTT

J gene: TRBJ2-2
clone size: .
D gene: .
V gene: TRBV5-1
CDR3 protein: CASSALAGGGELFF
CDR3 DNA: TGCGCCAGCAGCGCTCTAGCAGGTGGCGGGGAGCTGTTTTTT

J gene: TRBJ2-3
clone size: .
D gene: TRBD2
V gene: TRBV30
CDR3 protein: CAWSVPLAVTDTQYF
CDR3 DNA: TGTGCCTGGAGTGTTCCGCTAGCGGTCACAGATACGCAGTATTTT

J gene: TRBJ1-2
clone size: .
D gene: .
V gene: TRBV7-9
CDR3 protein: CASNGGSYGYTF
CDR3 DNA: TGTGCCAGCAACGGGGGGAGCTATGGCTACACCTTC

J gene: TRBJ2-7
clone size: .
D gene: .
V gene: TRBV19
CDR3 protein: CASSIIHEEGPEQYF
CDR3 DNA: TGTGCCAGTAGTATTATCCACGAAGAGGGTCCCGAGCAGTACTTC

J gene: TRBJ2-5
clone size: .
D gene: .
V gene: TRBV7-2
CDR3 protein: CASSFRVGEETQYF
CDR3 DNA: TGTGCCAGCAGCTTTAGGGTAGGGGAAGAGACCCAGTACTTC

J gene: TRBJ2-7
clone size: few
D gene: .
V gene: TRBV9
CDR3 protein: CASSVGGDPSYEQYF
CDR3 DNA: TGTGCCAGCAGCGTAGGCGGGGACCCGTCCTACGAGCAGTACTTC

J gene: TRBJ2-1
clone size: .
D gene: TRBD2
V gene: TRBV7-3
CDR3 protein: CASSPSGVNEQFF
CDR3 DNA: TGTGCCAGCAGCCCTAGCGGCGTCAATGAGCAGTTCTTC

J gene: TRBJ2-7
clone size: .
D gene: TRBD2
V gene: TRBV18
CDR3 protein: CASSPLAGVGEQYF
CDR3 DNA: TGTGCCAGCTCACCACTAGCGGGAGTGGGCGAGCAGTACTTC

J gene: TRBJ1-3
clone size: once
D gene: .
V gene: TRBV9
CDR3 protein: CASSVGGLREAGNTIYF
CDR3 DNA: TGTGCCAGCAGCGTAGGGGGCCTTCGGGAGGCTGGAAACACCATATATTTT

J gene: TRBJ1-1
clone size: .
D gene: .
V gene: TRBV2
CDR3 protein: CASSLDSLAEAFF
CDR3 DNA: TGTGCCAGCAGTTTGGACAGTCTCGCTGAAGCTTTCTTT

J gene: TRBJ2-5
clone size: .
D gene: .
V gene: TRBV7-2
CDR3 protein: CASSLAGQGRAQYF
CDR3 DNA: TGTGCCAGCAGCTTAGCGGGGCAGGGGCGCGCCCAGTACTTC

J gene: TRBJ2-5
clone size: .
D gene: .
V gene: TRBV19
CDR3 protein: CASTPGRNQETQYF
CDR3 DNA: TGTGCCTCTACCCCAGGGCGCAACCAAGAGACCCAGTACTTC